Described below is a single T cell receptor (beta chain) sequence and its context. Its antigen remains unidentified. Trimming took 0 bases from V and 2 from J; bases not matched to a gene: 1. This CDR3 comprises 15 residues. Germline-derived CDR1 and CDR2 are MGHRA and YSYEKL. This sample stems from a study of shared clonotypes between healthy human individuals. Regarding the study as a whole: Tissues were not sampled, only blood, and their repertoires likely differ.

The DNA input per sorted-subset replicate PCR was about 180 ng, corresponding to some 30,000 T cell genomes. Profiled with immunoSEQ multiplex PCR; TCRdb holds only in-frame clones, not every one. The sample lists under 750,000 clones, roughly 72% occurring once. This chain joins TRBV4-1 and TRBJ2-7, with TRBD2 matching over 10 bases. The TCR comes from a woman between 25 and 40 years old in good health. The sequenced material came from memory CD4+ T cells sorted from blood. Specified subset: CD45RA-negative fraction. The CDR3 nucleotides are TGCGCCAGCAGCCAAGATCTAGCGGGGGCCTACGAGCAGTACTTC. Protein product: CASSQDLAGAYEQYF.